One and the same sample provided the 16 T cell receptor beta chains below, sequenced in a study of T cell responses to AZD1222 COVID-19 vaccine. Produced via immunoSEQ multiplex PCR; TCRdb's table is partial and in-frame only. The sample has about 150,000 clones, more than 85% seen once. The specimen was peripheral blood, collected 28 days after the second AZD1222 dose. All receptors come from an adult who received the AZD1222 COVID-19 vaccine.

The chain is built from TRBV7-8 and TRBJ2-2, with 8 bases matching TRBD1. From germline, CDR1 is SGHVS and CDR2 FQNEAQ. The CDR3 covers 16 residues. The V and J ends lost 5 bases and 3 bases, in that order; junction bases with no gene match: 8. The CDR3 here is CASSPQGARDTGELFF. CDR3 sequence (DNA): TGTGCCAGCAGCCCCCAGGGGGCGAGGGACACCGGGGAGCTGTTTTTT. Combining the CDR3 with reference TRBV7-8 and TRBJ2-2 gives the whole variable domain GAGVSQSPRYKVAKRGQDVALRCDPISGHVSLFWYQQALGQGPEFLTYFQNEAQLDKSGLPSDRFFAERPEGSVSTLKIQRTQQEDSAVYLCASSPQGARDTGELFFGEGSRLTVL.

This clone was observed a single time. The rearrangement links TRBV7-2 to TRBJ1-2, with D perhaps TRBD1 (5 bases). Looked up from germline, CDR1 is SGHTA and CDR2 is FQGNSA. The CDR3 has 14 amino acids. The V gene lost 1 base and the J gene lost 4 bases, with 10 bases spanning the gap. CDR3 coding DNA: TGTGCCAGCAGCTTAGTGGGGCAGGTCTATGGCTACACCTTC. It translates to CASSLVGQVYGYTF.

Written as DNA, the CDR3 is TGTGCCAGCAGCACGGCGACAGGGATGGGCTACACCTTC. Residues: CASSTATGMGYTF. The rearrangement uses TRBV9 and TRBJ1-2; 7 positions match TRBD1. The germline V gene encodes CDR1 SGDLS and CDR2 YYNGEE. The CDR3 length is 13 residues. V shed 4 bases and J 8 bases; nucleotides not matched to a gene: 8.

The chain links TRBV6-1 to TRBJ1-5; unclear D gene. V was cut by 2 bases and J by 6 bases, with 2 bases left in between. Germline-derived CDR1 and CDR2 are MNHNS and SASEGT. This CDR3 spans 11 amino acids. CDR3 DNA sequence: TGTGCCAGCAGTGAAACTCAGCCCCAGCATTTT. Amino acid sequence: CASSETQPQHF.

This chain joins TRBV2 and TRBJ2-7, with 10 bases fitting TRBD1. V lost 4 bases and J lost 0; bases outside the gene matches: 3. CDR3 size: 15 residues. The V gene's germline CDR1 is SNHLY and CDR2 FYNNEI. Here the CDR3 reads CASSGGQGHSYEQYF. In DNA, the CDR3 is TGTGCCAGCAGTGGGGGACAGGGGCACTCCTACGAGCAGTACTTC.

This clone came up once. The V and J genes are TRBV20-1 and TRBJ2-2, with D tentatively TRBD2 (5 bases). V was trimmed by 3 bases and J by 5 bases, leaving 10 bases between them. CDR1 and CDR2 (germline): DFQATT, SNEGSKA (reference sequence). The CDR3 sequence is 13 residues long. The CDR3 sequence is CSASHRGTGELFF. CDR3 nucleotides: TGCAGTGCTAGTCACCGGGGAACCGGGGAGCTGTTTTTT.

This chain connects TRBV3-1 (or the pseudogene TRBV3-2) to TRBJ2-4; 11 positions agree with TRBD2. CDR3 length: 16 residues. Per the germline V gene, CDR1 is LGHDT and CDR2 is YNNKEL (reference sequence). With 3 bases clipped from V and 2 bases from J, the junction kept 3 bases outside the gene matches. CDR3 DNA sequence: TGTGCCAGCAGCCAGAGGACTAGCGGGTCCAAAAACATTCAGTACTTC. It specifies CASSQRTSGSKNIQYF.

This clone was seen a single time. The gene calls are TRBV6-4 and TRBJ2-3; 13 bases align to TRBD2. Germline loops: CDR1 MRHNA, CDR2 SNTAGT. The CDR3 loop spans 15 amino acids. J gave up 4 bases and V 3 bases, and 1 base lay outside the gene matches. The CDR3 loop is CASSETSGGSDTQYF. The CDR3 bases are TGTGCCAGCAGTGAGACTAGCGGGGGGTCAGATACGCAGTATTTT.

This sequence joins TRBV5-1 and TRBJ2-7, with TRBD1 matching 8 bases. Germline V gene sequence: CDR1 SGHRS, CDR2 YFSETQ. V shed 2 bases, J shed 6 bases, and the junction held 10 bases outside the gene matches. This CDR3 is built from 15 residues. As DNA, the CDR3 is TGCGCCAGCAGCTTAGAGGACAGGGTTCTCGGCGAGCAGTACTTC. This translates into CASSLEDRVLGEQYF.

The gene calls are TRBV4-3 and TRBJ1-2; a weak D match, TRBD1 (5 bases). CDR1 LGHNA and CDR2 YSLEER come from the germline V gene. This CDR3 spans 18 amino acids. Trimming shortened V by 2 bases and J by 1 base, and 20 bases separated the two germline ends. The CDR3 bases are TGCGCCAGCAGCCAAAGCCTCCACGAGGGCGGGGGTAACTATGGCTACACCTTC. This codes for CASSQSLHEGGGNYGYTF.

This rearrangement joins TRBV25-1 to TRBJ2-3; 9 nucleotides match TRBD2. Germline assignment: CDR1 MGHDK and CDR2 SYGVNS. J gave up 3 bases and V 4 bases, and 14 bases lay outside the gene matches. The CDR3 totals 18 residues. CDR3 nucleotides: TGTGCCAGCAGTGCATGGGGAGGTAGCGGGAGTGAAACAGATACGCAGTATTTT. This sequence encodes CASSAWGGSGSETDTQYF.

This chain joins TRBV9 and TRBJ2-3; no clear D gene. The germline V and J ends were trimmed by 0 bases and 2 bases, with 1 base remaining between them. Germline CDR1 reads SGDLS; CDR2 reads YYNGEE. The CDR3 covers 12 residues. The DNA of the CDR3 is TGTGCCAGCAGCGTAGCCACAGATACGCAGTATTTT. As protein: CASSVATDTQYF.

This chain links TRBV2 with TRBJ1-2; D not certain. The CDR3 has 12 residues. V lost 6 bases, J lost 6 bases, and 11 bases lay in between. The germline gives CDR1 SNHLY, CDR2 FYNNEI. CDR3 in DNA: TGTGCCAGCAGCCGACGTGCGGATGGCTACACCTTC. Protein: CASSRRADGYTF.

The chain uses TRBV2 and TRBJ1-5; no definite D call. Per the germline V gene, CDR1 is SNHLY and CDR2 is FYNNEI. Trimming pared 6 bases from V and 7 bases from J, leaving 16 bases between. This CDR3 is 14 amino acids long. CDR3 amino acids: CASRMSLADQPQHF. For the CDR3, the DNA is TGTGCCAGCAGAATGAGCCTCGCGGACCAGCCCCAGCATTTT.

V and J are TRBV7-7 and TRBJ2-5; D unclear. Germline assignment: CDR1 SSHAT and CDR2 FNYEAQ (reference sequence). The CDR3 contains 13 residues. Between the trimmed V and J ends, which lost 0 bases and 5 bases, there was a span of 7 bases. The CDR3 bases are TGTGCCAGCAGCTTAGCGTTTCGGGAGACCCAGTACTTC. Translated: CASSLAFRETQYF.

The J gene is TRBJ2-3, the V gene TRBV2; possibly TRBD1 for D (6 bases). CDR3 length: 15 amino acids. Trimming took off 2 bases at V and 0 bases at J, with 9 bases between the two ends. Germline lookup yields CDR1 SNHLY and CDR2 FYNNEI. The CDR3 nucleotides are TGTGCCAGCAGTGAATACAGGGTTAGCACAGATACGCAGTATTTT. Protein: CASSEYRVSTDTQYF.